This TCR beta chain came from a study of OX40 agonist ivuxolimab in advanced cancers. Germline V gives CDR1 MNHEY, CDR2 SVGAGI. The CDR3 runs 14 residues. Trimming cost V 2 bases and J 3 bases, with 10 bases left between them. The data were produced by immunoSEQ multiplex PCR, yet TCRdb's version contains in-frame clones alone and is incomplete. The sample holds around 47,000 clones, more than 85% seen once. Sampling times: baseline, cycle 4 day 1, cycle 7 day 1. The sequencing used CD4+ or CD8+ T cells sorted from blood, collected in a trial of the OX40 agonist ivuxolimab. This receptor was taken from an adult with an advanced solid tumor such as melanoma, head and neck, liver or kidney cancer. The J gene is TRBJ1-1, the V gene TRBV6-5; D is possibly TRBD1 (6 bases). The CDR3 protein is CASSYGQGHTEAFF. The CDR3 DNA follows: TGTGCCAGCAGTTACGGGCAGGGGCACACTGAAGCTTTCTTT.